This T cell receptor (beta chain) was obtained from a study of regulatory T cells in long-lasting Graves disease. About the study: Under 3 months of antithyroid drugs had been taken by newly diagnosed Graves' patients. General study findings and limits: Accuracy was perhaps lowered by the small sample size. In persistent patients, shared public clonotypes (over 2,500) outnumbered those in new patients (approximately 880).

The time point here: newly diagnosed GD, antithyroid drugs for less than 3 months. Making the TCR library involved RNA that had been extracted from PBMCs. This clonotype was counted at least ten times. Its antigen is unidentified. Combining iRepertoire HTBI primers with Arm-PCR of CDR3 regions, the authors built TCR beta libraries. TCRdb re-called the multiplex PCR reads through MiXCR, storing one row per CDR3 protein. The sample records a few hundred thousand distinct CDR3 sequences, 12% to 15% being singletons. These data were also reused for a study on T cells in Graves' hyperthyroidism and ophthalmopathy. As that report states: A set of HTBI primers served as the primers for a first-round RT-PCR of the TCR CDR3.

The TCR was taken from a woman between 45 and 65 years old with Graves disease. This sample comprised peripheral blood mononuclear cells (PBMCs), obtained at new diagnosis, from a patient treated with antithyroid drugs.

The chain's CDR3 is CATSDPGTSGHTGELFF. The CDR3, as DNA: TGTGCCACCAGTGACCCCGGGACTAGCGGACACACCGGGGAGCTGTTTTTT. The chain has TRBV24-1 and TRBJ2-2, with 11 bases identical to TRBD2. This CDR3 has 17 residues. Germline V gene data show CDR1 as KGHDR and CDR2 as SFDVKD. V trimming: 4 bases; J trimming: 3 bases; junction bases outside the gene matches: 6.